This T cell receptor (beta chain) was obtained from a study of T cell changes during pregnancy in multiple sclerosis. The data were produced by immunoSEQ multiplex PCR, yet TCRdb's version contains in-frame clones alone and is incomplete. The table lists around 110,000 clones, approximately 90% of them singletons. CDR1 and CDR2 from the germline V gene are MNHEY and SVGAGI. Trimming shortened V by 4 bases and J by 8 bases, and 18 bases separated the two germline ends. The CDR3 is 15 amino acids. J is TRBJ2-1 and V is TRBV6-5, with TRBD1 as a possible D gene (5 bases). Sequencing was performed on peripheral blood, taken in the third trimester of pregnancy. This sequence originates from a female donor in good health, enrolled as a control in a pregnancy study. The CDR3 bases are TGTGCCAGCAGTTCCCGCAGGGAATATTCTCATGAGCAGTTCTTC. Translated, it gives CASSSRREYSHEQFF.